This entry lists 14 T cell receptor beta chains sequenced from one sample in a study of T cell responses to AZD1222 COVID-19 vaccine. This table comes from immunoSEQ multiplex PCR, and its TCRdb copy is limited to in-frame clones, with some not included. This sample has 130,000 or so clones, with around 94% found just once. Sequencing was performed on peripheral blood, taken on day 0 of AZD1222 vaccination. The source of these receptors is an adult in good health.

This clone was recorded once. V and J are TRBV5-1 and TRBJ2-7; TRBD1 agrees at 8 bases. CDR1 is SGHRS, CDR2 YFSETQ, per germline. The CDR3 has 14 residues. The trim removed 4 bases at V and 6 bases at J, leaving 9 bases unmatched. The chain's CDR3 is CASSPRTGYSEQYF. In DNA form, the CDR3 reads TGCGCCAGCAGCCCCCGGACAGGGTACAGCGAGCAGTACTTC. Based on the CDR3 plus reference TRBV5-1 and TRBJ2-7, the full variable domain is KAGVTQTPRYLIKTRGQQVTLSCSPISGHRSVSWYQQTPGQGLQFLFEYFSETQRNKGNFPGRFSGRQFSNSRSEMNVSTLELGDSALYLCASSPRTGYSEQYFGPGTRLTVT.

This chain links TRBV20-1 with TRBJ1-2, with D possibly TRBD1 on 5 matching bases. Germline CDR1 reads DFQATT; CDR2 reads SNEGSKA (reference sequence). V lost 3 bases to trimming and J lost 7 bases, with 9 bases between them. The CDR3 loop spans 11 amino acids. The CDR3 loop is CSARGPGGYTF. In nucleotides, the CDR3 is TGCAGTGCTAGGGGGCCTGGTGGCTACACCTTC.

This clone was recorded a few times. The genes are TRBV28 and TRBJ2-1; 9 bases are shared with TRBD2. J was trimmed by 4 bases and V by 5 bases; bases with no gene match: 12. This CDR3 is 17 amino acids long. Germline CDR1 is MDHEN and CDR2 is SYDVKM. CDR3 bases: TGTGCCAGCAGTGGCCCTAGCGGGGCGGGACCGTACAATGAGCAGTTCTTC. Protein sequence: CASSGPSGAGPYNEQFF.

The V and J genes are TRBV5-1 and TRBJ1-1; D remains unclear. There are 13 residues in the CDR3. The V and J ends lost 4 bases and 6 bases respectively, with 13 bases between them. Germline V gives CDR1 SGHRS, CDR2 YFSETQ. In nucleotides, the CDR3 is TGCGCCAGCAGCCGGGCAGTGCCATCTGAAGCTTTCTTT. Encoded protein: CASSRAVPSEAFF.

This clone occurred a few times. The genes are TRBV7-8 and TRBJ1-4, with 7 bases fitting TRBD1. Germline CDR1 is SGHVS and CDR2 is FQNEAQ. The ends lost 3 bases at V and 4 bases at J; junction bases unmatched: 2. The CDR3 runs to 14 residues. For the CDR3, the DNA is TGTGCCAGCAGCTTGGGGACAGTTAATGAAAAACTGTTTTTT. Translation gives CASSLGTVNEKLFF.

The chain has TRBV6-5 and TRBJ2-3; TRBD2 matches 11 bases. J was trimmed by 3 bases and V by 7 bases; bases with no gene match: 3. The CDR3 runs to 14 residues. Germline V gene data show CDR1 as MNHEY and CDR2 as SVGAGI. Here the CDR3 DNA reads TGTGCCAGCAAGGCTAGCGGGGGGACAGATACGCAGTATTTT. Encoded protein: CASKASGGTDTQYF.

The rearrangement links TRBV5-1 to TRBJ1-4, with unresolved D. CDR3 length: 13 amino acids. The germline V gene has CDR1 SGHRS and CDR2 YFSETQ. V lost 3 bases to trimming and J lost 4 bases, with 7 bases between them. The CDR3 nucleotides are TGCGCCAGCAGCTCTGGGTTTAATGAAAAACTGTTTTTT. It codes for CASSSGFNEKLFF.

The chain recombines TRBV4-2 with TRBJ1-1; the D gene is possibly TRBD1 (6 bases). Trimming took off 2 bases at V and 4 bases at J, with 14 bases between the two ends. The length of the CDR3 is 15 residues. CDR1 LGHNA and CDR2 YNFKEQ come from the germline V gene. The chain's CDR3 is CASSQRGEGSTEAFF. The CDR3 DNA reads TGTGCCAGCAGCCAAAGGGGGGAGGGAAGCACTGAAGCTTTCTTT.

This clone appeared a single time. The rearrangement uses TRBV18 and TRBJ2-3, with 9 bases matching TRBD1. Per germline, CDR1 KGHSH and CDR2 LQKENI. Trimming cost V 4 bases and J 3 bases; bases outside gene matches: 11. The CDR3 covers 17 residues. CDR3 nucleotides: TGTGCCAGCTCACGAGCTCCCGGGACAGGGAGTACAGATACGCAGTATTTT. This sequence encodes CASSRAPGTGSTDTQYF. Combining the CDR3 with reference TRBV18 and TRBJ2-3 gives the whole variable domain NAGVMQNPRHLVRRRGQEARLRCSPMKGHSHVYWYRQLPEEGLKFMVYLQKENIIDESGMPKERFSAEFPKEGPSILRIQQVVRGDSAAYFCASSRAPGTGSTDTQYFGPGTRLTVL.

The J gene is TRBJ1-5, the V gene TRBV18, with D possibly matching TRBD1 (6 bases). The V gene's germline CDR1 is KGHSH and CDR2 LQKENI. Trimming took off 6 bases at V and 3 bases at J, with 21 bases between the two ends. The length of the CDR3 is 17 residues. CDR3 coding DNA: TGTGCCAGCTCCCCAAACGCCCTCACAGGGTCCAATCAGCCCCAGCATTTT. Protein: CASSPNALTGSNQPQHF.

The V call is TRBV21-1, the J call TRBJ1-5; the DNA was not compared with TRBD1, the D call given in the table. TRBV21-1 is flagged as a pseudogene. The CDR3 runs 16 residues. CDR3: CASPGNRGLSNQPQHF. CDR3 coding DNA: TGTGCCAGCCCAGGGAACAGGGGGCTTAGCAATCAGCCCCAGCATTTT.

The chain uses TRBV12-3 or TRBV12-4 and TRBJ2-3; possible D gene TRBD1, 6 bases. CDR3 length: 12 amino acids. V shed 7 bases and J shed 5 bases, with 10 bases lying between them. The CDR3 here is CASNEGGDTQYF. In DNA form, the CDR3 reads TGTGCCAGCAACGAAGGGGGAGATACGCAGTATTTT.

The J gene is TRBJ2-2, the V gene TRBV12-3 or TRBV12-4, with D perhaps given as TRBD1 or TRBD2 (5 bases each). Trimming removed 6 bases from V and 7 bases from J, with 9 bases in between. This CDR3 has 12 residues. The CDR3 sequence is CASSPRGGELFF. The DNA for the CDR3 is TGTGCCAGCAGCCCGAGGGGCGGGGAGCTGTTTTTT.

CDR3 in DNA: TGTGCCAGCAGTTTATGGAACAATGAGCAGTTCTTC. This translates into CASSLWNNEQFF. The chain is built from TRBV28 and TRBJ2-1; no clear D gene. Germline loops: CDR1 MDHEN, CDR2 SYDVKM. Deletions cut 0 bases from V and 5 bases from J, with 2 bases between. This CDR3 contains 12 residues.